The 4 T cell receptor beta chains given below trace back to one sample, sequenced in a study of human thymus T cells (dated by TCRdb to the early 2020s). Library preparation was by the immunoSEQ multiplex PCR assay. Sourced from immuneACCESS, this table was stored by TCRdb with only in-frame sequences that have V and J called. A share of the clones is absent; for the studies checked, an unresolved V gene accounts for under half, and the remainder has no known explanation. The sample table holds approximately 46,000 clones, of which around 93% were seen once. Clones ranked in the top ten supply under 0.2% of the sample. Sequences were obtained from blood. The receptors were gathered from a girl less than two years old with a congenital heart defect but otherwise immunologically healthy.

V and J are TRBV18 and TRBJ2-1, with D unclear. The ends were cut back, 0 bases at V and 4 bases at J, with 7 bases in the middle. CDR1 and CDR2 from the germline V gene are KGHSH and LQKENI. This CDR3 has 14 residues. The CDR3 region is CASSPPSTYNEQFF. CDR3 DNA: TGTGCCAGCTCACCACCTAGCACGTACAATGAGCAGTTCTTC.

The V gene is TRBV6-6, the J gene TRBJ2-7; maybe TRBD1 (6 bases). The CDR3 contains 12 residues. CDR1 and CDR2 (germline): MNHNY, SVGAGI (reference sequence). V was shortened by 5 bases and J by 4 bases, with 9 bases between the two germline ends. The CDR3 reads CASSTTGYEQYF. In DNA form, the CDR3 reads TGTGCCAGCAGTACTACAGGGTACGAGCAGTACTTC.

The chain combines TRBV6-5 with TRBJ2-3; D is ambiguous. V lost 6 bases and J 2 bases, leaving 12 bases between the germline ends. This CDR3 contains 14 residues. Germline V CDR1 and CDR2: MNHEY, SVGAGI. The CDR3 protein is CASRRRGITDTQYF. CDR3 coding DNA: TGTGCCAGCAGGCGACGCGGAATCACAGATACGCAGTATTTT.

The chain employs TRBV5-1 and TRBJ2-3; 14 positions match TRBD2. Germline assignment: CDR1 SGHRS and CDR2 YFSETQ. With V trimmed by 3 bases and J by 2 bases, 2 bases remained unmatched. This CDR3 comprises 16 residues. For the CDR3, the DNA is TGCGCCAGCAGCTGGGGACTAGCGGGAGCCACAGATACGCAGTATTTT. Translation gives CASSWGLAGATDTQYF.